This TCR beta chain was captured by sequencing in a study of blood T cell repertoires in COVID-19. Germline values: CDR1 LGHDT, CDR2 YNNKEL (reference sequence). Trimming removed 0 bases from V and 6 bases from J, with 9 bases in between. The CDR3 runs 14 residues. In the original analysis: Using reference gene primer amplification, nucleated cell counts were estimated. TCRdb keeps only in-frame clones here, not all; method: immunoSEQ multiplex PCR. The DNA gave D and trimming, while V, J and clone size come from that table. The sample lists 300,000 or so clones; approximately 87% were seen once. The chain uses TRBV3-1 (or the pseudogene TRBV3-2) and TRBJ1-5; D ambiguous. The receptor's source is a woman aged 25 to 39 with COVID-19, enrolled during active disease. Input material: peripheral blood. In DNA, the CDR3 is TGTGCCAGCAGCCAAGACGTGGTAGCTCAGCCCCAGCATTTT. It yields the protein CASSQDVVAQPQHF.